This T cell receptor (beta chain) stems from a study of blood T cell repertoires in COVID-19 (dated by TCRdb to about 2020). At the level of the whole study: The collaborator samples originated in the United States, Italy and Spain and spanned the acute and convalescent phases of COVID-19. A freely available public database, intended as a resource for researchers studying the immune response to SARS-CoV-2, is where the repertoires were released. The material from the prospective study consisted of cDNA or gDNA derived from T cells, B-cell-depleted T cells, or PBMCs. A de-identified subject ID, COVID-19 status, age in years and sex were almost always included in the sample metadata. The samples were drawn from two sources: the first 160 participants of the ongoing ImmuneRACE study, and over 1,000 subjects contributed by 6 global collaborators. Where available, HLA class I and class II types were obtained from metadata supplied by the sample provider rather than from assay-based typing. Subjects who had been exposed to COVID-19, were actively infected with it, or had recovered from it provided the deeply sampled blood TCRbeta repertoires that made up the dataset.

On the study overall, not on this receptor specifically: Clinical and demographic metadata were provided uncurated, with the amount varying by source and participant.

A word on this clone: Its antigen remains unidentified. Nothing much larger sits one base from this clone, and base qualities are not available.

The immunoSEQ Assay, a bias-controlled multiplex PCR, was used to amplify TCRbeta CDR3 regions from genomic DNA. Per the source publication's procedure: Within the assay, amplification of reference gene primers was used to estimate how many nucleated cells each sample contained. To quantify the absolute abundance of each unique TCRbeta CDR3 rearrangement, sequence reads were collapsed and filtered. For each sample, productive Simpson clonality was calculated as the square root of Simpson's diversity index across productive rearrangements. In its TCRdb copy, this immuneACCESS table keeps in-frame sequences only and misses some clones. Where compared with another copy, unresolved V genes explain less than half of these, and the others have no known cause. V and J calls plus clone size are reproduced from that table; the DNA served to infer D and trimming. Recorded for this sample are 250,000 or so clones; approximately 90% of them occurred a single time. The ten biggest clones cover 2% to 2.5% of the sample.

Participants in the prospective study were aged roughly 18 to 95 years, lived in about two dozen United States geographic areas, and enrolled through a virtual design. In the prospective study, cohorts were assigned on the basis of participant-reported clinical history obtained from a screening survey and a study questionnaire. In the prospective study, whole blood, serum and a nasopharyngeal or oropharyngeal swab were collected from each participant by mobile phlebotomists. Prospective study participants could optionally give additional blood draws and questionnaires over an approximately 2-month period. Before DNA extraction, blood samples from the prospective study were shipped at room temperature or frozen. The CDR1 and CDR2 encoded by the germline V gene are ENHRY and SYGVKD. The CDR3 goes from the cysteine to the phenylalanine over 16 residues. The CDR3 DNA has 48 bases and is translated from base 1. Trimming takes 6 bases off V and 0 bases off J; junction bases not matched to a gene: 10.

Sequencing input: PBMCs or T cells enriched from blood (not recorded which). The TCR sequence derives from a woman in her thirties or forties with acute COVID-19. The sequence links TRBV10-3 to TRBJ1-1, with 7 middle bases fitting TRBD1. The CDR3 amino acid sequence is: CAIRTATGALNTEAFF. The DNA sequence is TGTGCCATCAGAACAGCCACAGGGGCTCTGAACACTGAAGCTTTCTTT.